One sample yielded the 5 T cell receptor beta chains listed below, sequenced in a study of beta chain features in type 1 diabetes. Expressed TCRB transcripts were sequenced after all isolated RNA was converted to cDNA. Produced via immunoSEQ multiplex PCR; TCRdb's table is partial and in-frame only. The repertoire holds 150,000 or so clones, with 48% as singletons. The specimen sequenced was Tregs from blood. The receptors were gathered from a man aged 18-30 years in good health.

DNA of the CDR3: TGTGCCAGCAGCCCTTGGACGGGGATCCAAGAGACCCAGTACTTC. It translates to CASSPWTGIQETQYF. This chain uses TRBV14 with TRBJ2-5, with D tentatively TRBD2 (5 bases). This CDR3 spans 15 amino acids. Germline CDR1 and CDR2: SGHDN and FVKESK. Trimming took off 4 bases at V and 1 base at J, with 13 bases between the two ends. Combining the CDR3 with reference TRBV14 and TRBJ2-5 gives the whole variable domain EAGVTQFPSHSVIEKGQTVTLRCDPISGHDNLYWYRRVMGKEIKFLLHFVKESKQDESGMPNNRFLAERTGGTYSTLKVQPAELEDSGVYFCASSPWTGIQETQYFGPGTRLLVL.

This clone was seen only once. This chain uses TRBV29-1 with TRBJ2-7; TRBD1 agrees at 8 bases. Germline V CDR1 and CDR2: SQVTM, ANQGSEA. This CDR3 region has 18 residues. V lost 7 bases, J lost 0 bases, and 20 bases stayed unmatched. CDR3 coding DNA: TGCAGCGCCCGAGGTACGGACAGGGACCCCTTGGCCTCCTACGAGCAGTACTTC. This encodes CSARGTDRDPLASYEQYF.

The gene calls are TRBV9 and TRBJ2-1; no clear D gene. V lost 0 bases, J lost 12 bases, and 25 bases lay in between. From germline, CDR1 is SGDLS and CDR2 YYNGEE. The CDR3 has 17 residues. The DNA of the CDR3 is TGTGCCAGCAGCGTAGGAAGCCTCGACTTCTCACGCCCCAGGCAGTTCTTC. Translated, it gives CASSVGSLDFSRPRQFF.

The CDR3 DNA reads TGTGCCAGTAGTATTGGGGCGGCAGGGGTCATCTCGCGTCACTATGGCTACACCTTC. This encodes CASSIGAAGVISRHYGYTF. The chain has TRBV19 and TRBJ1-2, with D possibly matching TRBD1 (6 bases). The CDR3 runs to 19 residues. The V end lost 3 bases, the J end lost 3 bases, and 26 bases lay between the germline ends. Germline CDR1 LNHDA, CDR2 SQIVND (reference sequence).

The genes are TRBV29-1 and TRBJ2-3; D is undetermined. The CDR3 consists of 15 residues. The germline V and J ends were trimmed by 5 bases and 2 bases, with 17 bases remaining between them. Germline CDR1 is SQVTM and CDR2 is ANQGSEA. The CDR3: CSVLARARATDTQYF. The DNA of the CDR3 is TGCAGCGTTCTCGCGCGAGCGAGAGCCACAGATACGCAGTATTTT.